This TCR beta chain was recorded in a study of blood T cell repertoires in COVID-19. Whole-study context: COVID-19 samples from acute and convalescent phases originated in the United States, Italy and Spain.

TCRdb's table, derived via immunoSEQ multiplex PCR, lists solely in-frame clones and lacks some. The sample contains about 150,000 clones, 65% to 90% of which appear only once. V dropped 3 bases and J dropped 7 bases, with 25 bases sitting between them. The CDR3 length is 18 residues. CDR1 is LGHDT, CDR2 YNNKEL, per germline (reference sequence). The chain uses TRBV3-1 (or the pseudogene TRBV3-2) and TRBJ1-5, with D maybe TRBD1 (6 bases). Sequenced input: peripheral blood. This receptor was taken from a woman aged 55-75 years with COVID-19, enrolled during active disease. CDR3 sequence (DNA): TGTGCCAGCAGCCATTGGGGGCGGCAGGGTGGGGTAGGACAGCCCCAGCATTTT. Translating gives CASSHWGRQGGVGQPQHF.